The 10 T cell receptor beta chains in this list originate from one sample, sequenced in a study of T cell changes during pregnancy in multiple sclerosis. Sequencing was performed with immunoSEQ multiplex PCR; in TCRdb, only in-frame clones are kept and a portion is missing. The table records 35,000 to 40,000 clones, around nine tenths of them present only once. Source: CD4+ T cells from peripheral blood mononuclear cells, taken in the third trimester of pregnancy. The receptors originated from a female donor in good health, enrolled as a control in a pregnancy study.

The chain employs TRBV30 and TRBJ1-2; D gene uncertain. The V gene's germline CDR1 is GTSNPN and CDR2 SVGIG (reference sequence). Trimming stripped 4 bases from V and 1 base from J, with 10 bases between. CDR3 length: 13 amino acids. This CDR3 reads CAWKHRFNYGYTF. CDR3 DNA: TGTGCCTGGAAACATCGCTTTAACTATGGCTACACCTTC. Full variable domain (missing parts from reference TRBV30 and TRBJ1-2): SQTIHQWPATLVQPVGSPLSLECTVEGTSNPNLYWYRQAAGRGLQLLFYSVGIGQISSEVPQNLSASRPQDRQFILSSKKLLLSDSGFYLCAWKHRFNYGYTFGSGTRLTVV.

This chain joins TRBV19 and TRBJ2-2, with 7 positions matching TRBD1. Per the germline V gene, CDR1 is LNHDA and CDR2 is SQIVND (reference sequence). The V segment lost 7 bases and the J segment 6 bases; nucleotides outside the gene matches: 14. The CDR3 loop spans 16 amino acids. The CDR3 spells CASTDQATGYPGELFF. The CDR3 nucleotides are TGTGCCAGTACCGACCAGGCGACAGGGTATCCCGGGGAGCTGTTTTTT.

The V and J genes are TRBV5-6 and TRBJ2-7, with D possibly TRBD2 on 6 matching bases. The CDR3 length is 16 residues. V was trimmed by 0 bases and J by 7 bases, leaving 20 bases between them. CDR1 SGHDT and CDR2 YYEEEE come from the germline V gene. The CDR3 bases are TGTGCCAGCAGCTTGGCAGCAGGGCGGGATATTTCAGAGCAGTACTTC. Its translation: CASSLAAGRDISEQYF.

The chain has TRBV19 and TRBJ2-2, with 8 bases lining up with TRBD1. The trim removed 3 bases at V and 6 bases at J, leaving 6 bases unmatched. The CDR3 covers 15 residues. The germline CDR1 and CDR2 sequences are LNHDA and SQIVND (reference sequence). CDR3 region: CASSIDRGWAGELFF. The DNA of the CDR3 is TGTGCCAGTAGTATCGACAGGGGTTGGGCCGGGGAGCTGTTTTTT.

The V and J genes are TRBV5-1 and TRBJ2-3; tentatively, D is TRBD2 (5 bases). There are 10 residues in the CDR3. In germline, CDR1 is SGHRS, CDR2 YFSETQ. The ends were cut back, 7 bases at V and 6 bases at J, with 6 bases in the middle. CDR3: CASGEDTQYF. CDR3 DNA sequence: TGCGCCAGCGGGGAGGATACGCAGTATTTT.

Comments on this clone: Compared with germline, one end of the junction differs, possibly owing to a read error. At the DNA level, this CDR3 is encoded by other sequences in the same sample as well. The rearrangement joins TRBV4-1 to TRBJ1-5; 8 positions agree with TRBD1. This CDR3 contains 15 residues. The germline gives CDR1 MGHRA, CDR2 YSYEKL. The CDR3 reads CASSQAWTGNQPQHF. CDR3 bases: TGTGCCAGCAGCCAAGCCTGGACAGGGAATCAGCCCCAGCATTTT.

The V call is TRBV11-3, the J call TRBJ2-7; the match to TRBD2 covers 9 bases. Germline CDR1 SGHNT, CDR2 YENEEA. The V and J ends lost 1 base and 1 base, in that order; junction bases with no gene match: 2. This CDR3 spans 15 amino acids. This CDR3 reads CASSLGTSESYEQYF. In nucleotides, the CDR3 is TGTGCCAGCAGCTTAGGGACTAGCGAGTCCTACGAGCAGTACTTC.

The V gene is TRBV6-1, the J gene TRBJ2-7, with D uncertain. Germline loops: CDR1 MNHNS, CDR2 SASEGT. The V gene lost 6 bases and the J gene lost 2 bases, with 8 bases spanning the gap. The CDR3 has 12 residues. CDR3 residues: CASRLQAYEQYF. The CDR3 nucleotides read TGTGCCAGCAGACTGCAGGCCTACGAGCAGTACTTC.

The CDR3 DNA sequence: TGTGCTAGTGGTTTGGTACTGAGGGGGTTGAGCAATCAGCCCCAGCATTTT. Its protein product is CASGLVLRGLSNQPQHF. The V and J genes are TRBV12-5 and TRBJ1-5, with D maybe TRBD1 (6 bases). Germline V gene data show CDR1 as LGHNT and CDR2 as FRNRAP. V lost 0 bases to trimming and J lost 1 base, with 13 bases between them. The CDR3 extends over 17 amino acids.

The V gene is TRBV6-1, the J gene TRBJ2-1; TRBD2 aligns across 7 bases. The ends lost 4 bases at V and 7 bases at J; junction bases unmatched: 16. Germline assignment: CDR1 MNHNS and CDR2 SASEGT. The CDR3 is made up of 17 amino acids. CDR3 protein: CASSGGYSREIRNEQFF. The CDR3 DNA sequence: TGTGCCAGCAGTGGAGGTTACTCGCGGGAGATAAGGAATGAGCAGTTCTTC.